This TCR beta chain appears in the sequencing data of a study of control samples from healthy donors and cancer patients. The germline V gene encodes CDR1 SGDLS and CDR2 YYNGEE. V lost 0 bases and J 8 bases, leaving 14 bases between the germline ends. The CDR3 runs 14 residues. TCRdb's table, derived via immunoSEQ multiplex PCR, lists solely in-frame clones and lacks some. Of about 180,000 clones listed, more than 90% were seen once; the top ten hold over 1.1%. This TCR derives from a man aged 25-45 years in good health. Specimen: blood. The chain carries TRBV9 and TRBJ1-2, with D possibly TRBD1 on 6 matching bases. The CDR3 loop is CASSVEGGGPGYTF. CDR3 nucleotides: TGTGCCAGCAGCGTAGAGGGGGGGGGCCCGGGCTACACCTTC.